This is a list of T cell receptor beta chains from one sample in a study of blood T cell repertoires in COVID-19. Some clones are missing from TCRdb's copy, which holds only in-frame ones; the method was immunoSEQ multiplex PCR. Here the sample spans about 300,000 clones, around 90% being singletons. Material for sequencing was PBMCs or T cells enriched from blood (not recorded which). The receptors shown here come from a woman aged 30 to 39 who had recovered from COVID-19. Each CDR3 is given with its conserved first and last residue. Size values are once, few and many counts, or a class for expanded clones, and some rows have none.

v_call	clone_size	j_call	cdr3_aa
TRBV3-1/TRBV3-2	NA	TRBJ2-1	CASSQTSQSNNEQFF
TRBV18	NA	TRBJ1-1	CASSLTGTGTEAFF
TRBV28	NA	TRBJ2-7	CASSRQGASYEQYF
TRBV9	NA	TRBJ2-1	CASSVRGGPNSYNEQFF
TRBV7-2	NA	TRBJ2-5	CASRRQGETQYF
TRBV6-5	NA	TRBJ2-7	CATGLADYEQYF
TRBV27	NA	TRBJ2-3	CASSLRTSGSDTQYF
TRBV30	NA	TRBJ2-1	CAWSVRVSGPPYNEQFF
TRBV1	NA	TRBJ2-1	CTSSQDYREGPLGNNEQFF
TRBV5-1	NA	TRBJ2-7	CASSLGPITSGRDYEQYF
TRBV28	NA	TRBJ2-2	CASSLGQAGGELFF
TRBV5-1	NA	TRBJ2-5	CATDSVPETQYF
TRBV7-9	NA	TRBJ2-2	CASSDNRGPGELFF
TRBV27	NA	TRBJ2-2	CASMRRVGGTGELFF
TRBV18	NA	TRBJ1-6	CASSQGQTHSPLHF
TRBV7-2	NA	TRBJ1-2	CASSISPGQGAKGYTF
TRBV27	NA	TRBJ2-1	CASRSLNEQFF
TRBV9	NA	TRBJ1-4	CASSLKPGHNEKLFF
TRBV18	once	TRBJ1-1	CASQGGTEAFF
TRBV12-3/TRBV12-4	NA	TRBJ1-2	CASSLARGRGYTF